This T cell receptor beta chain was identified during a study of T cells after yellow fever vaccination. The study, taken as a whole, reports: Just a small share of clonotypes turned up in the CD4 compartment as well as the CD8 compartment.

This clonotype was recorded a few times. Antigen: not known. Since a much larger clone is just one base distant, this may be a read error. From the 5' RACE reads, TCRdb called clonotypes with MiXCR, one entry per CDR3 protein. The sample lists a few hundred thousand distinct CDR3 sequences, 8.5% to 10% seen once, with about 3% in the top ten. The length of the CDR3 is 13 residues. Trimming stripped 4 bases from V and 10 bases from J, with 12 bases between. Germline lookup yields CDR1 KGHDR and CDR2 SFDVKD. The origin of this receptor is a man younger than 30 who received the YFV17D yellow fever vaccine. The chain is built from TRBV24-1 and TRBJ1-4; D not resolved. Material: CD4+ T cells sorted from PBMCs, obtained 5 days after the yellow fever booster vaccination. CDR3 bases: TGTGCCACCAGTGACCCGTCAGTCAGAAAACTGTTTTTT. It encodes CATSDPSVRKLFF.